The 30 T cell receptor beta chains listed next were all sequenced from one sample in a study of blood T cell repertoires in COVID-19. Here immunoSEQ multiplex PCR was the method, and the copy in TCRdb shows in-frame clones only, minus some. The sample shows roughly 64,000 clones, 84% of them seen only once. Source material: peripheral blood. These receptors all come from a woman in her sixties or seventies with acute or convalescent COVID-19.

V gene TRBV18 combines with J gene TRBJ1-1, with 8 bases lining up with TRBD1. Germline loops: CDR1 KGHSH, CDR2 LQKENI. This CDR3 is built from 14 residues. Trimming removed 6 bases from V and 3 bases from J; junction bases left unmatched: 6. The CDR3 region has the DNA TGTGCCAGCTCGCCCGGACAGGGACACACTGAAGCTTTCTTT. Amino acid sequence: CASSPGQGHTEAFF.

The chain links TRBV30 to TRBJ2-3; maybe TRBD1 (6 bases). Germline assignment: CDR1 GTSNPN and CDR2 SVGIG (reference sequence). V lost 2 bases and J lost 4, with 19 bases in between. This CDR3 contains 16 residues. CDR3 DNA: TGTGCCTGGAGTCCTACGGCCAGGTGGGGGCCAGATACGCAGTATTTT. Protein product: CAWSPTARWGPDTQYF.

The chain carries TRBV5-4 and TRBJ2-1, with D perhaps TRBD2 (7 bases). In germline, CDR1 is SGHNT, CDR2 YYREEE (reference sequence). This CDR3 is 14 amino acids long. Trimming shortened V by 4 bases and J by 8 bases, and 16 bases separated the two germline ends. This chain's CDR3 is CASSDLRGGDEQFF. CDR3 nucleotide sequence: TGTGCCAGCAGCGACTTAAGAGGGGGGGATGAGCAGTTCTTC.

This chain uses TRBV5-1 with TRBJ2-5, with D possibly TRBD2 on 6 matching bases. Germline loops: CDR1 SGHRS, CDR2 YFSETQ. Between the trimmed V and J ends, which lost 3 bases and 4 bases, there was a span of 10 bases. This CDR3 contains 13 residues. CDR3 sequence reads: CASSWYGGETQYF. The CDR3 bases are TGCGCCAGCAGCTGGTACGGGGGAGAGACCCAGTACTTC.

J is TRBJ1-6 and V is TRBV2; D ambiguous. The CDR3 runs to 12 residues. Germline V CDR1 and CDR2: SNHLY, FYNNEI. The V end lost 3 bases, the J end lost 9 bases, and 6 bases lay between the germline ends. This CDR3 is CASSDPVSPLHF. The CDR3 DNA sequence: TGTGCCAGCAGTGATCCCGTTTCACCCCTCCACTTT.

The chain has TRBV18 and TRBJ1-2, with 9 bases fitting TRBD1. Germline V CDR1 and CDR2: KGHSH, LQKENI. CDR3 size: 18 residues. The V and J ends lost 5 bases and 7 bases, in that order; junction bases with no gene match: 20. CDR3 sequence reads: CASSSSTFPGQGIVGYTF. In nucleotides, the CDR3 is TGTGCCAGCTCATCATCGACATTCCCGGGACAGGGTATCGTTGGCTACACCTTC.

This clone was recorded only once. This rearrangement joins TRBV10-3 to TRBJ2-7; no firm D call. This CDR3 spans 13 amino acids. CDR1 and CDR2 from the germline V gene are ENHRY and SYGVKD. V lost 0 bases and J 6 bases, leaving 9 bases between the germline ends. The CDR3 region has the DNA TGTGCCATCAGTGAGTCTTTGGTTAGCGAGCAGTACTTC. Its translation is CAISESLVSEQYF.

This clone was seen a single time. The V call is TRBV9, the J call TRBJ2-7; TRBD1 might be the D (5 bases). Trimming took 3 bases from V and 7 from J, leaving 14 bases between them. Germline CDR1 is SGDLS and CDR2 is YYNGEE. This CDR3 has 13 amino acids. As DNA, the CDR3 is TGTGCCAGCAGCGCTGGGGCCATAGCTGAGCAGTACTTC. Translation: CASSAGAIAEQYF.

This sequence joins TRBV6-5 and TRBJ2-2, with D unclear. V lost 7 bases and J lost 4, with 7 bases in between. The CDR3 runs to 12 residues. From germline, CDR1 is MNHEY and CDR2 SVGAGI. This CDR3 is CASTLRTGELFF. In DNA form, the CDR3 reads TGTGCCAGCACCCTCCGCACCGGGGAGCTGTTTTTT.

The V gene is TRBV27, the J gene TRBJ1-2; 7 bases line up with TRBD1. Germline CDR1 reads MNHEY; CDR2 reads SMNVEV (reference sequence). Unmatched junction bases numbered 11, after V lost 6 bases and J lost 4 bases. The CDR3 contains 15 residues. DNA for the CDR3: TGTGCCAGCAGACCTCTAGGGGGCCGAAGCTATGGCTACACCTTC. Residues: CASRPLGGRSYGYTF.

The V call is TRBV2, the J call TRBJ2-7, with a tentative D call TRBD2 (5 bases). Germline V gives CDR1 SNHLY, CDR2 FYNNEI. The CDR3 has 11 amino acids. Trimming left V 3 bases short and J 10 bases short, with 10 bases between. CDR3 sequence: CASSEDWRQYF. The CDR3 DNA follows: TGTGCCAGCAGTGAGGACTGGCGACAGTACTTC.

The J gene is TRBJ2-1, the V gene TRBV19, with 7 bases matching TRBD2. Germline CDR1 LNHDA, CDR2 SQIVND (reference sequence). The CDR3 has 15 residues. V was pared by 4 bases and J by 9 bases, with 12 bases of the junction left unmatched. CDR3 region: CASSTGQRGRGEQFF. CDR3 coding DNA: TGTGCCAGTAGTACTGGGCAGCGGGGTAGGGGTGAGCAGTTCTTC.

The J gene is TRBJ1-5, the V gene TRBV19; maybe TRBD1 (6 bases). Germline V gene lookup returns CDR1 LNHDA and CDR2 SQIVND (reference sequence). The CDR3 loop spans 14 amino acids. V lost 5 bases and J 0 bases, leaving 8 bases between the germline ends. This chain's CDR3 is CASSRQDSNQPQHF. DNA of the CDR3: TGTGCCAGTAGTCGACAGGATAGCAATCAGCCCCAGCATTTT.

The chain links TRBV2 to TRBJ1-4; 9 bases match TRBD1. The CDR3 is 16 amino acids. Per germline, CDR1 SNHLY and CDR2 FYNNEI. V lost 6 bases, J lost 2 bases, and 7 bases stayed unmatched. The CDR3 DNA reads as TGTGCCAGCAGCCGCAACGGACAGGGGACTAATGAAAAACTGTTTTTT. Amino acid sequence: CASSRNGQGTNEKLFF.

The rearrangement uses TRBV30 and TRBJ2-3; tentatively, D is TRBD2 (6 bases). Per germline, CDR1 GTSNPN and CDR2 SVGIG (reference sequence). This CDR3 is built from 13 residues. Trimming stripped 0 bases from V and 4 bases from J, with 8 bases between. CDR3 DNA: TGTGCCTGGAGTGTGGGACTCTCAGATACGCAGTATTTT. This sequence encodes CAWSVGLSDTQYF.

The rearrangement links TRBV5-1 to TRBJ1-2; TRBD1 aligns across 12 bases. There are 17 residues in the CDR3. From germline, CDR1 is SGHRS and CDR2 YFSETQ. V lost 4 bases and J lost 3; bases outside the gene matches: 10. In nucleotides, the CDR3 is TGCGCCAGCAGCCGGGGACAGGGGGCAATTGGAGACTATGGCTACACCTTC. Its translation: CASSRGQGAIGDYGYTF.

The V call is TRBV6-5, the J call TRBJ1-5; D perhaps matches TRBD1 (6 bases). Germline V gene data show CDR1 as MNHEY and CDR2 as SVGAGI. V lost 7 bases to trimming and J lost 6 bases, with 16 bases between them. This CDR3 has 14 residues. Here the CDR3 reads CASILSGGGQPQHF. Here the CDR3 DNA reads TGTGCCAGCATCTTAAGTGGGGGCGGTCAGCCCCAGCATTTT.

This clone was detected a few times. The V call is TRBV5-4, the J call TRBJ1-2; D not resolved. The length of the CDR3 is 14 residues. Germline V CDR1 and CDR2: SGHNT, YYREEE (reference sequence). The ends were cut back, 2 bases at V and 0 bases at J, with 8 bases in the middle. CDR3 loop: CASSFGQPNYGYTF. CDR3 nucleotide sequence: TGTGCCAGCAGCTTTGGGCAGCCTAACTATGGCTACACCTTC.

This clone was found a few times. This chain joins TRBV19 and TRBJ1-4, with 7 bases fitting TRBD1. Per the germline V gene, CDR1 is LNHDA and CDR2 is SQIVND (reference sequence). V lost 10 bases and J lost 4; bases outside the gene matches: 3. The CDR3 is 12 residues long. The DNA for the CDR3 is TGTGCCACGCGACAGGGTAATGAAAAACTGTTTTTT. Its protein product is CATRQGNEKLFF.

Sample share makes this clone medium-sized. V and J are TRBV4-1 and TRBJ1-5; D not certain. The CDR3 is made up of 16 amino acids. Between the trimmed V and J ends, which lost 2 bases and 9 bases, there was a span of 20 bases. Per germline, CDR1 MGHRA and CDR2 YSYEKL. This CDR3 reads CASSQLPGLSASPQHF. The CDR3 nucleotides are TGCGCCAGCAGCCAATTGCCGGGTCTCTCAGCTTCGCCCCAGCATTTT.

The DNA for the CDR3 is TGTGCCAGCAGTGCAGCAGGGGTTTATGGCTACACCTTC. Its translation: CASSAAGVYGYTF. This rearrangement joins TRBV6-1 to TRBJ1-2; D is possibly TRBD1 (6 bases). Deletions cut 4 bases from V and 5 bases from J, with 11 bases between. This CDR3 region has 13 residues. The V gene's germline CDR1 is MNHNS and CDR2 SASEGT.

The genes are TRBV9 and TRBJ2-3; TRBD2 agrees at 7 bases. The trim removed 4 bases at V and 0 bases at J, leaving 5 bases unmatched. The CDR3 runs 15 residues. Germline assignment: CDR1 SGDLS and CDR2 YYNGEE. CDR3 sequence: CASSPSGFSTDTQYF. CDR3 nucleotides: TGTGCCAGCAGCCCTAGCGGATTTAGCACAGATACGCAGTATTTT.

This rearrangement joins TRBV5-1 to TRBJ2-7; TRBD2 might be the D (5 bases). Germline CDR1 SGHRS, CDR2 YFSETQ. Deletions cut 0 bases from V and 2 bases from J, with 9 bases between. The CDR3 extends over 14 amino acids. The CDR3 reads CASSLVEGPYEQYF. CDR3 nucleotides: TGCGCCAGCAGCTTGGTTGAGGGCCCCTACGAGCAGTACTTC.

This sequence joins TRBV5-1 and TRBJ1-6; no definite D call. Trimming removed 4 bases from V and 7 bases from J, with 9 bases in between. Per germline, CDR1 SGHRS and CDR2 YFSETQ. CDR3 length equals 13 residues. DNA for the CDR3: TGCGCCAGCAGCCAGATCAGAAATTCACCCCTCCACTTT. Residues: CASSQIRNSPLHF.

The genes are TRBV3-1 (or the pseudogene TRBV3-2) and TRBJ2-7; D is uncertain. Germline V gene sequence: CDR1 LGHDT, CDR2 YNNKEL (reference sequence). The CDR3 totals 12 residues. The germline V and J ends were trimmed by 0 bases and 3 bases, with 3 bases remaining between them. In DNA form, the CDR3 reads TGTGCCAGCAGCCAAGATTACTACGAGCAGTACTTC. This codes for CASSQDYYEQYF.

The rearrangement uses TRBV19 and TRBJ2-7, with 12 bases lining up with TRBD1. V shed 8 bases and J 6 bases; nucleotides not matched to a gene: 14. This CDR3 has 16 residues. From germline, CDR1 is LNHDA and CDR2 SQIVND (reference sequence). The CDR3 reads CASRAAGQGARGEQYF. Here the CDR3 DNA reads TGTGCCAGTCGGGCGGCGGGACAGGGGGCTAGAGGCGAGCAGTACTTC.

This clone was counted once. V and J are TRBV5-6 and TRBJ2-7; D unclear. The CDR3 has 11 amino acids. V dropped 4 bases and J dropped 7 bases, with 9 bases sitting between them. CDR1 is SGHDT and CDR2 is YYEEEE in the germline V gene. The CDR3 protein is CASSQAREQYF. The CDR3 DNA sequence: TGTGCCAGCAGCCAAGCCAGGGAGCAGTACTTC. The full variable domain, with the rest looked up from reference TRBV5-6 and TRBJ2-7, is DAGVTQSPTHLIKTRGQQVTLRCSPKSGHDTVSWYQQALGQGPQFIFQYYEEEERQRGNFPDRFSGHQFPNYSSELNVNALLLGDSALYLCASSQAREQYFGPGTRLTVT.

The gene calls are TRBV24-1 and TRBJ1-5; TRBD1 agrees at 8 bases. The germline gives CDR1 KGHDR, CDR2 SFDVKD. CDR3 length: 16 residues. Trimming removed 4 bases from V and 4 bases from J; junction bases left unmatched: 8. CDR3 bases: TGTGCCACCAGTGACCCCGGGACAGGCTTGAATCAGCCCCAGCATTTT. Protein product: CATSDPGTGLNQPQHF.

J is TRBJ1-2 and V is TRBV5-4; TRBD1 is a possible D gene (6 bases). The V end was cut by 0 bases, the J end by 6 bases, with 18 bases between. CDR3 length: 16 amino acids. Germline CDR1 and CDR2: SGHNT and YYREEE (reference sequence). CDR3 region: CASSLAWGGGSDGYTF. The DNA for the CDR3 is TGTGCCAGCAGCTTGGCCTGGGGTGGGGGCTCTGATGGCTACACCTTC.

The chain has TRBV11-2 and TRBJ1-1; D is ambiguous. This CDR3 contains 14 residues. V dropped 7 bases and J dropped 3 bases, with 15 bases sitting between them. CDR1 SGHAT and CDR2 FQNNGV come from the germline V gene. CDR3 nucleotide sequence: TGTGCCAGCATCTTGTCCCACTCTTACACTGAAGCTTTCTTT. Translation gives CASILSHSYTEAFF.